Sequencing of this T cell receptor (beta chain) was carried out in a study of cytomegalovirus exposure and HLA in healthy donors. This table comes from immunoSEQ multiplex PCR, and its TCRdb copy is limited to in-frame clones, with some not included. The sample gives a few hundred thousand clones, roughly 89% of which show up once; 0.35% to 0.45% is in the top ten. This clone was counted once. CDR3 length equals 14 residues. The germline V gene encodes CDR1 WSHSY and CDR2 SAAADI. Losses at the gene ends were 7 bases for V and 6 bases for J; bases not matched to a gene: 7. The chain links TRBV10-2 to TRBJ2-2; 8 bases line up with TRBD2. This TCR derives from a woman aged 18-29 years in good health and CMV-seronegative. Source material: PBMCs. CDR3 residues: CASTASGLSGELFF. The CDR3 DNA is TGCGCCAGCACAGCTAGCGGGTTGTCCGGGGAGCTGTTTTTT.